These 27 T cell receptor beta chains came from one sample sequenced in a study of T cell clusters in autoimmune cytopenias (dated by TCRdb to about 2019). TRB amplification used about 0.25 ug of peripheral blood genomic DNA, roughly 41,000 genome equivalents, per sample. The reads were generated on an Illumina MiSeq. TRB rearrangements were amplified by multiplex PCR following a touch-down protocol, with the TRB-A and TRB-B primer pools mixed in one tube. TCRdb reprocessed the sequencing reads and holds a single record per CDR3 protein sequence, with no DNA. The table for this sample shows about 15,000 distinct CDR3 sequences. In total, the top ten clones hold roughly 2.3% of the sample. The specimen was peripheral blood. The receptor set was obtained from a human donor with an autoimmune cytopenia or autoimmune hepatitis (not recorded which).

The chain employs TRBV15 and TRBJ2-7; the TCRdb call, TRBD1, lacks DNA for checking. The CDR3 has 15 amino acids. Germline lookup yields CDR1 LNHNV and CDR2 YYDKDF (reference sequence). CDR3 loop: CATSREMGQGYEQYF.

The rearrangement uses TRBV6-6 and TRBJ1-3; TCRdb picks TRBD1, but there is no DNA to check that call. CDR3 length equals 16 residues. CDR1 is MNHNY and CDR2 is SVGAGI in the germline V gene (reference sequence). CDR3 loop: CASSLGQAPSGNTIYF.

The genes are TRBV6-6 and TRBJ1-5; TCRdb designates TRBD1, a call that cannot be tested without DNA. Looked up from germline, CDR1 is MNHNY and CDR2 is SVGAGI (reference sequence). This CDR3 region has 13 residues. Here the CDR3 reads CASSPNPGQPQHF.

The CDR3 region is CSARPTGVKNIQYF. This chain links TRBV20-1 with TRBJ2-4; TCRdb returns TRBD1, unconfirmable since there is no DNA. Germline CDR1 DFQATT, CDR2 SNEGSKA (reference sequence). This CDR3 has 14 amino acids.

This chain joins TRBV30 and TRBJ1-2. CDR1 is GTSNPN, CDR2 SVGIG, per germline (reference sequence). This CDR3 spans 12 amino acids. The CDR3 loop reads CAWTITDQGYTF.

The V gene is TRBV6-1, the J gene TRBJ2-7; TCRdb proposes TRBD1, but this gene call is untestable without DNA. CDR3 length: 11 amino acids. The germline V gene has CDR1 MNHNS and CDR2 SASEGT. The CDR3 reads CASRGVYEQYF.

Considering frequency, this clonotype is medium-sized (0.01 to 0.1%). The rearrangement links TRBV29-1 to TRBJ1-4; the D gene TCRdb calls, TRBD1, cannot be checked with no DNA. The length of the CDR3 is 13 residues. Germline V gene data show CDR1 as SQVTM and CDR2 as ANQGSEA. The CDR3 here is CSARAAVNEKLFF.

This clonotype is called medium-sized based on its frequency. The chain recombines TRBV27 with TRBJ2-1; without DNA, the TCRdb call of TRBD1 cannot be checked. The CDR3 consists of 15 residues. Germline CDR1 MNHEY, CDR2 SMNVEV (reference sequence). CDR3 sequence reads: CASSYAPGAYNEQFF.

The genes are TRBV12-3 or TRBV12-4 and TRBJ2-4; lacking DNA, the TRBD1 call made by TCRdb goes unchecked. The CDR3 is 17 amino acids. The CDR3 is CASSLDGQSIAKNIQYF.

By frequency, this clonotype is medium-sized. V is TRBV29-1 and J is TRBJ1-1. Germline lookup yields CDR1 SQVTM and CDR2 ANQGSEA. This CDR3 contains 15 residues. CDR3 residues: CSVASDGTRNTEAFF.

The V gene is TRBV6-5, the J gene TRBJ2-7; TCRdb proposes TRBD1, but this gene call is untestable without DNA. Germline CDR1 and CDR2: MNHEY and SVGAGI. This CDR3 has 12 residues. The CDR3 sequence is CASKGVINEQYF.

This chain connects TRBV6-4 to TRBJ2-1; TCRdb's assignment of TRBD1 cannot be checked, as there is no DNA. The CDR3 spans 15 residues. The germline gives CDR1 MRHNA, CDR2 SNTAGT. This CDR3 is CATGAGTGGDGEQFF.

This chain uses TRBV19 with TRBJ2-7. CDR3 length: 13 residues. Germline V CDR1 and CDR2: LNHDA, SQIVND (reference sequence). The CDR3 loop is CASSRSTDYEQYF.

This clonotype is called medium-sized based on its frequency. This chain links TRBV5-6 with TRBJ2-1; TCRdb proposes TRBD2, but this gene call is untestable without DNA. Germline lookup yields CDR1 SGHDT and CDR2 YYEEEE. CDR3 length equals 13 residues. CDR3 in amino acids: CASSSPSHNEQFF.

J is TRBJ2-3 and V is TRBV6-1. The CDR3 contains 13 residues. Germline CDR1 is MNHNS and CDR2 is SASEGT. CDR3: CASSLLRTDTQYF.

This chain uses TRBV5-6 with TRBJ2-5. This CDR3 contains 16 residues. CDR1 is SGHDT and CDR2 is YYEEEE in the germline V gene. The CDR3 protein is CASSLLRTKIQETQYF.

This clonotype registers medium-sized by frequency. The V gene is TRBV29-1, the J gene TRBJ2-1; TCRdb indicates TRBD2, and absent DNA this call remains unverified. Per germline, CDR1 SQVTM and CDR2 ANQGSEA. This CDR3 is built from 14 residues. CDR3 sequence: CSVTHGGGVDEQFF.

The chain carries TRBV5-1 and TRBJ1-2. This CDR3 contains 12 residues. In germline, CDR1 is SGHRS, CDR2 YFSETQ. The CDR3 protein is CASSPDLQGYTF.

V usage is TRBV7-9 and J usage is TRBJ2-7; TCRdb calls TRBD2, which cannot be checked without DNA. This CDR3 has 16 amino acids. Germline V CDR1 and CDR2: SEHNR, FQNEAQ (reference sequence). The CDR3 here is CASSSIAGGNSYEQYF.

V is TRBV27 and J is TRBJ1-1; TCRdb proposes TRBD1, but this gene call is untestable without DNA. The germline gives CDR1 MNHEY, CDR2 SMNVEV (reference sequence). CDR3 length: 11 amino acids. The CDR3 here is CARSSRGEAFF.

This rearrangement joins TRBV12-3 or TRBV12-4 to TRBJ2-7; TCRdb's assignment of TRBD1 cannot be checked, as there is no DNA. The CDR3 totals 15 residues. CDR3 sequence reads: CASSTNTGLRGEQYF.

This chain connects TRBV10-2 to TRBJ1-4; TCRdb's D gene call, TRBD1, goes unchecked for lack of DNA. CDR3 length equals 18 residues. Germline lookup yields CDR1 WSHSY and CDR2 SAAADI. CDR3 region: CASSAPGQRYGTNEKLFF.

The chain is built from TRBV30 and TRBJ2-1; TCRdb designates TRBD1, a call that cannot be tested without DNA. The CDR3 is made up of 13 amino acids. The germline gives CDR1 GTSNPN, CDR2 SVGIG (reference sequence). CDR3 sequence: CAGGQEGHNEQFF.

The CDR3 sequence: CATSRTGQGQPQHF. This chain connects TRBV15 to TRBJ1-5; TCRdb designates TRBD1, a call that cannot be tested without DNA. The CDR3 contains 14 residues. The germline V gene encodes CDR1 LNHNV and CDR2 YYDKDF (reference sequence).

This chain uses TRBV12-3 or TRBV12-4 with TRBJ2-5; TCRdb calls TRBD1, which cannot be checked without DNA. The CDR3 has 16 amino acids. The CDR3 spells CASSPRTGVGQETQYF.

The genes are TRBV30 and TRBJ1-5; TCRdb's assignment of TRBD1 cannot be checked, as there is no DNA. Germline V gene data show CDR1 as GTSNPN and CDR2 as SVGIG (reference sequence). CDR3 length: 15 residues. CDR3 residues: CAWKQGGPLGGAQHF.

CDR3: CASSPGLAGHNEQFF. The V and J genes are TRBV12-3 or TRBV12-4 and TRBJ2-1; TCRdb's assignment of TRBD2 cannot be checked, as there is no DNA. The CDR3 spans 15 residues.